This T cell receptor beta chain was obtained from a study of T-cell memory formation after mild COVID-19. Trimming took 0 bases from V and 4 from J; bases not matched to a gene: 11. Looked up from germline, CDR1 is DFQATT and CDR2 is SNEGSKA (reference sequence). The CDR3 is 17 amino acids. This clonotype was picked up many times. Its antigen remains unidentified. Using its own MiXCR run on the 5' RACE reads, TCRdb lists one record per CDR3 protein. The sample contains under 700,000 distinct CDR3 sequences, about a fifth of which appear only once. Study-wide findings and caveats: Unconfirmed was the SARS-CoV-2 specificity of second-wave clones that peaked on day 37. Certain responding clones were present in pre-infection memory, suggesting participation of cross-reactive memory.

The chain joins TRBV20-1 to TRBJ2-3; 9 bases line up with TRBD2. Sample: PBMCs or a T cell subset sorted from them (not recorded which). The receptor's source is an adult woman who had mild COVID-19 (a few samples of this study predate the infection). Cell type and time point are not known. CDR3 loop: CSARDGRGGRASDTQYF. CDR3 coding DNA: TGCAGTGCTAGAGATGGTCGGGGCGGGAGGGCCTCAGATACGCAGTATTTT.